The present TCR beta chain was sequenced within a study of blood T cells in healthy people across ages. Study-wide results and caveats: Versus aged donors, long-lived donors had higher diversity and more naive CD4+ cells. It was not known whether donors were CMV positive (a possible confounder of expanded clonotype changes).

The CDR3 is 16 residues long. Germline CDR1 LGHDT, CDR2 YNNKEL (reference sequence). Ranging in age from about 6 to 100, the donors were healthy Caucasian individuals from Russia. Through a sample-barcoded 5' primer and a J-beta primer mix, a second PCR was run for roughly 6 to 12 cycles. TCRdb passed the 5' RACE reads through MiXCR, listing each CDR3 protein once. Of about 760,000 distinct CDR3 sequences in the sample, 56% were seen once. On this clonotype: Antigen: not known.

The rearrangement uses TRBV3-1 and TRBJ2-5; 7 bases agree with TRBD2. Near its end, the DNA agrees better with TRBJ2-7, so the J call may be wrong. The receptor was isolated from a middle-aged man in good health. Sequencing used blood. The CDR3 region has the DNA TGTGCCAGCAGCCAAGCCGGGCGGGAGATGGCCTACGAGCAGTACTTC. It is translated as CASSQAGREMAYEQYF.